This is a list of T cell receptor beta chains from one sample in a study of blood T cells in healthy people across ages. TCRdb ran MiXCR on the 5' RACE reads and lists one entry per CDR3 protein. The table includes 1.5 million to 2 million distinct CDR3 sequences, 40% to 55% detected once. The sequenced sample consisted of blood. These receptors were collected from a woman in her thirties or forties in good health. Each CDR3 is given with its conserved first and last residue. D genes are given only for firm matches. The size field is filled for only some rows; it gives once, few, many or a size class.

>TRBJ1-1|15|.|TRBD1|TRBV5-1
TGCGCCAGCAGCCCTGTTGGACAGGGGGTTACTGAAGCTTTCTTT
CASSPVGQGVTEAFF
>TRBJ2-3|14|many|TRBD2|TRBV5-1
TGTGCCAGCAGCCCGGGACTAGCGGGGGATACGCAGTATTTT
CASSPGLAGDTQYF
>TRBJ1-2|14|.|.|TRBV11-2
TGTGCCAGCAGCTTAGTAAACTCGGGATCCGGCTACACCTTC
CASSLVNSGSGYTF
>TRBJ2-3|14|few|TRBD2|TRBV10-3
TGTGCCATCGGGGAGGGGACCCTCACAGATACGCAGTATTTT
CAIGEGTLTDTQYF
>TRBJ2-5|16|.|TRBD2|TRBV9
TGTGCCAGCAGCGTAGTGGCGGGGGGGTCCCCAGAGACCCAGTACTTC
CASSVVAGGSPETQYF
>TRBJ2-1|18|.|.|TRBV5-1
TGCGCCAGCAGCTCTTCAGGCAGCTTTTTCGGAGGCTACAATGAGCAGTTCTTC
CASSSSGSFFGGYNEQFF
>TRBJ1-2|15|.|.|TRBV5-6
TGTGCCAGCAGCCTATTGGGGGACGGAAACTATGGCTACACCTTC
CASSLLGDGNYGYTF
>TRBJ2-7|15|few|.|TRBV20-1
TGCAGTGCTCATCAGGGTGCCATACTATCCTACGAGCAGTACTTC
CSAHQGAILSYEQYF
>TRBJ2-4|15|.|TRBD1|TRBV7-2
TGTGCCAGCAGCTTAGGAGGGACAGCCATGAACATTCAGTACTTC
CASSLGGTAMNIQYF
>TRBJ2-6|18|.|.|TRBV20-1
TGCAGTGCTAGAGATCTGCAGGGGTCGGGCTCTGGGGCCAACGTCCTGACTTTC
CSARDLQGSGSGANVLTF
>TRBJ2-5|12|.|.|TRBV25-1
TGTGCCAGCAGAGCAGGGGTGGGGACCCAGTACTTC
CASRAGVGTQYF
>TRBJ2-5|12|.|.|TRBV27
TGTGCCAGCAGACACAGACAAGAGACCCAGTACTTC
CASRHRQETQYF
>TRBJ1-1|15|.|.|TRBV7-9
TGTGCCAGCAGCTTAGTTATCGGGGATAGCACTGAAGCTTTCTTT
CASSLVIGDSTEAFF
>TRBJ1-1|14|.|.|TRBV5-1
TGCGCCAGCAGCTCGGGGGTCTCTAACACTAAAGCTTTCTTT
CASSSGVSNTKAFF
>TRBJ2-1|20|.|TRBD2|TRBV9
TGTGCCAGCAGCTCAAGGGGGCTAGCGGGGGGGCCGGGCTCCTACAATGAGCAGTTCTTC
CASSSRGLAGGPGSYNEQFF
>TRBJ1-1|13|once|.|TRBV18
TGTGCCAGCTCACCTTCGCTGGACACTGAAGCTTTCTTT
CASSPSLDTEAFF
>TRBJ2-1|14|few|TRBD2|TRBV27
TGTGCCAGCAGTGGACTAGCGGGGGTTAATGAGCAGTTCTTC
CASSGLAGVNEQFF
>TRBJ2-5|14|.|.|TRBV29-1
TGCAGCTCCAATAGGGCGGGGGCAGAGAAGACCCAGTACTTC
CSSNRAGAEKTQYF
>TRBJ2-7|14|.|TRBD1|TRBV5-1
TGCGCCAGCAGCTCCTTAGTACAGGGGGGCGAGCAGTACTTC
CASSSLVQGGEQYF
>TRBJ1-4|14|few|.|TRBV6-5
TGTGCCAGCCGGGACCCATGGGTTAATGAAAAACTGTTTTTT
CASRDPWVNEKLFF
>TRBJ2-6|16|.|.|TRBV10-3
TGTGCCATCAGTGATCAGGGTCGTGCAGGGGCCAACGTCCTGACTTTC
CAISDQGRAGANVLTF
>TRBJ2-6|18|.|.|TRBV20-1
TGCAGTGCTAGGTCCAACAGGGAAAACCCCTCTGGGGCCAACGTCCTGACTTTC
CSARSNRENPSGANVLTF
>TRBJ1-1|13|.|.|TRBV6-2/TRBV6-3
TGTGCCAGCAGTTACTCGACAGGCCGTCAAGCTTTCTTT
CASSYSTGRQAFF
>TRBJ1-1|14|.|.|TRBV11-2
TGTGCCAGCAGCTTACGGGTGGAGAACACTGAAGCTTTCTTT
CASSLRVENTEAFF
>TRBJ2-7|15|.|.|TRBV28
TGTGCCAGCAGTTTTATTGATCGGGGAGTAACCGAGCAGTACTTC
CASSFIDRGVTEQYF
>TRBJ2-5|13|.|.|TRBV7-9
TGTGCCAGCAGCGCGGGTGTGAAAGAGACCCAGTACTTC
CASSAGVKETQYF
>TRBJ2-1|14|.|.|TRBV2
TGTGCCAGCAGTGAAGCCCGCTCCCAAGAGACCCAGTTCTTC
CASSEARSQETQFF
>TRBJ1-1|16|.|TRBD1|TRBV27
TGTGCCAGCAGCCCGCCCCGAGGCAGGGGGTTTACTGAAGCTTTCTTT
CASSPPRGRGFTEAFF
>TRBJ2-7|12|.|.|TRBV5-1
TGCGCCAGCAGCTTGGCCCCTGACCTGCAGTACTTC
CASSLAPDLQYF